This T cell receptor beta chain came from a study of blood T cell repertoires in COVID-19. Authors' data handling: Quantification of nucleated cells was approximated via reference gene primer amplification. Repertoires were generated with immunoSEQ multiplex PCR, while TCRdb's copy carries only in-frame clones and drops some. V and J calls and clone size are as listed in that table; D and trimming were resolved from the DNA. The table lists about 330,000 clones, about 90% of them singletons. The sample was PBMCs or T cells enriched from blood (not recorded which). The TCR comes from a woman in her 30s who had recovered from COVID-19.

CDR3 residues: CASSLDLGYYGYTF. DNA of the CDR3: TGTGCCAGCAGCTTGGATCTGGGCTACTATGGCTACACCTTC. V and J are TRBV5-5 and TRBJ1-2; D is ambiguous. This CDR3 spans 14 amino acids. Germline CDR1 is SGHKS and CDR2 is YYEKEE (reference sequence). The V end lost 0 bases, the J end lost 3 bases, and 9 bases lay between the germline ends.